This section outlines one T cell receptor beta chain sequence together with its context. The data were taken from a study of blood T cell repertoires in COVID-19. Study-level background: PBMCs, B-cell-depleted T cells, or T cells were the source of the cDNA or gDNA that made up the material.

Looked up from germline, CDR1 is SGHNT and CDR2 is YYREEE (reference sequence). V was cut by 0 bases and J by 2 bases, with 5 bases left in between. The CDR3 is 13 amino acids. Some clones are missing from TCRdb's copy, which holds only in-frame ones; the method was immunoSEQ multiplex PCR. Seen here are about 36,000 clones, 70% to 90% observed once, and the top ten hold roughly an eighth. Sequenced input: peripheral blood. The chain has TRBV5-4 and TRBJ1-2; no definite D call. This clonotype was sampled from a human donor in a cohort sampled during active COVID-19. The CDR3 region is CASSLARNYGYTF. The CDR3 nucleotides are TGTGCCAGCAGCTTGGCACGGAACTATGGCTACACCTTC.